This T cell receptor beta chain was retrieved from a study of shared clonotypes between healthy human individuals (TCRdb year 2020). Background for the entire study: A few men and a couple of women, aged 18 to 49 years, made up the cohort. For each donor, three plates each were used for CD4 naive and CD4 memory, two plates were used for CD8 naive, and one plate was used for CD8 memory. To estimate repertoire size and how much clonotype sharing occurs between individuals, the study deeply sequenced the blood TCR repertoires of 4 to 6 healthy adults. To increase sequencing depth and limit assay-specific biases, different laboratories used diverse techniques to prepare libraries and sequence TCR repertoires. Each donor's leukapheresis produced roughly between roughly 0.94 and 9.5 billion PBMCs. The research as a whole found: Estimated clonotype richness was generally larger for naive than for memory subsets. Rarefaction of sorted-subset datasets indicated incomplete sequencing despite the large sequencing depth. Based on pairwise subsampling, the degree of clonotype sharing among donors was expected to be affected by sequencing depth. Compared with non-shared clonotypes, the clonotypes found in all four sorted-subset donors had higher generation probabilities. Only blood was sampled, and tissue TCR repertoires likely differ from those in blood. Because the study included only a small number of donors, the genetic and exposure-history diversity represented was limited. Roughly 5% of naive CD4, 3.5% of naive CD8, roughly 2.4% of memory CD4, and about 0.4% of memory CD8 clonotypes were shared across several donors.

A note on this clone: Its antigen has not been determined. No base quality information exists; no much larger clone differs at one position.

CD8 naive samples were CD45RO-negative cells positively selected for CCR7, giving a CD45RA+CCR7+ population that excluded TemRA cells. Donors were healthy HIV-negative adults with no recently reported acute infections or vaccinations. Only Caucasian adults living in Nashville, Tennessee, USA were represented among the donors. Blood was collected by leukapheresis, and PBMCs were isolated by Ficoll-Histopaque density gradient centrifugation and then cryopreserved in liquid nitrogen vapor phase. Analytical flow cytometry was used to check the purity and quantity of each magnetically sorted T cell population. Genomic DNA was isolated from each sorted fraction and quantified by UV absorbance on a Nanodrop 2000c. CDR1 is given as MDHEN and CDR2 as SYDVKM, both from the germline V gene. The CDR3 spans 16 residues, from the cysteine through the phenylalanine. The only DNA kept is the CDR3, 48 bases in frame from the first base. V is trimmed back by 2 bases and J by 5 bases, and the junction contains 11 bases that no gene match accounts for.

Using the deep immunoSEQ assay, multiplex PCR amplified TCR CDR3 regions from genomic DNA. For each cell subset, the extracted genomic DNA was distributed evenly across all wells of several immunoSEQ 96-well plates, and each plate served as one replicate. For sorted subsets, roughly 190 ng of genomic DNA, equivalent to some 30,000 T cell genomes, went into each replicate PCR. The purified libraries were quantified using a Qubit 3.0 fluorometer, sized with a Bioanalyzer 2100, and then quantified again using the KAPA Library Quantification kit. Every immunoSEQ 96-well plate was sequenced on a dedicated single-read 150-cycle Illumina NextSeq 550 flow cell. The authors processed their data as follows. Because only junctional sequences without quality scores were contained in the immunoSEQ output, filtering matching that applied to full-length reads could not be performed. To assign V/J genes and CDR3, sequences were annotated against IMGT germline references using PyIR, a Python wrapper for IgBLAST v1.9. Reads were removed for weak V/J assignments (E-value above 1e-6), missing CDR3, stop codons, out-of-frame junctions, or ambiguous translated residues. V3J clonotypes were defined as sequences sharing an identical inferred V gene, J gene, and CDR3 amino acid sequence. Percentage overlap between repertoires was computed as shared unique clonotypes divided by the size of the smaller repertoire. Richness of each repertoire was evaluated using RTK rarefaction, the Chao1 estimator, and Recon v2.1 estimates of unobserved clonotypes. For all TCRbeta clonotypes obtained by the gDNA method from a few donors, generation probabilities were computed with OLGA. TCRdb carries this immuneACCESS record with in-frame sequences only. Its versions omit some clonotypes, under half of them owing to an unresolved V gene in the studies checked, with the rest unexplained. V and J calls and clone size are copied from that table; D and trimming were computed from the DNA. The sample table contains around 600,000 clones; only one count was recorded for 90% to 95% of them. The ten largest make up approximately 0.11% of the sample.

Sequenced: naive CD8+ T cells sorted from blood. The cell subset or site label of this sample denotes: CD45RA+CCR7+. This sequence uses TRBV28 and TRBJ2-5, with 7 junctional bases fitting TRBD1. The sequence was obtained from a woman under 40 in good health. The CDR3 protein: CASSLNPHRGWETQYF. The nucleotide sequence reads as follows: TGTGCCAGCAGTTTAAATCCCCACAGGGGTTGGGAGACCCAGTACTTC.